This T cell receptor beta chain was sequenced in a study of cytomegalovirus exposure and HLA in healthy donors. General observations from the study: Based on reports, TCR beta sequences accurately predicted HLA-A and HLA-B alleles for most subjects. In a later analysis, parvovirus B19, influenza, CMV and Epstein-Barr virus appeared linked to several top co-occurrence clusters. It was reportedly the case that the classifier diagnosed cytomegalovirus status with high specificity and sensitivity. Prior analysis indicated that the majority of TCR beta V segments exhibited productivity approximately 87% or approximately 30% of the time.

The V end lost 0 bases, the J end lost 1 base, and 7 bases lay between the germline ends. The CDR3 spans 14 residues. Germline CDR1 reads SGHKS; CDR2 reads YYEKEE (reference sequence). Details on this clone: Its matching antigen is unknown.

The study ran its PCR with 60 Vbeta and 13 Jbeta primers. Data came from immunoSEQ multiplex PCR; TCRdb stores just in-frame clones and leaves some out. The sample shows about 140,000 clones, about 84% of them seen only once. The sequenced sample was PBMCs. The clonotype was recovered from a woman in her late teens or twenties in good health and CMV-seropositive. V and J are TRBV5-5 and TRBJ1-2; the D is unclear. The CDR3 coding sequence is TGTGCCAGCAGCTTGGAACCGGGTAACTATGGCTACACCTTC. Protein sequence: CASSLEPGNYGYTF.